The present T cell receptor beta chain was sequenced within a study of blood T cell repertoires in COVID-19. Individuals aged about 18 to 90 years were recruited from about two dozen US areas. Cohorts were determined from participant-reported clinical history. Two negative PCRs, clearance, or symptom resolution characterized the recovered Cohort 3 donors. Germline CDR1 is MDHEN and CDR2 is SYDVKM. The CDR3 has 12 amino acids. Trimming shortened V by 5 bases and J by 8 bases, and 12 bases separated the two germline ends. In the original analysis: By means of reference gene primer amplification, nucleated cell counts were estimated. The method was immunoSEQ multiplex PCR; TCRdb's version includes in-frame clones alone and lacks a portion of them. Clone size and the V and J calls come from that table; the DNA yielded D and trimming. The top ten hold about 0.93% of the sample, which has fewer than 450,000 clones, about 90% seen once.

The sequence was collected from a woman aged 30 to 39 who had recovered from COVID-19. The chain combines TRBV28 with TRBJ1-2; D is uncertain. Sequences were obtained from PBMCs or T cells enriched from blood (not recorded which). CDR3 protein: CASSPDQRGYTF. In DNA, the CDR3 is TGTGCCAGCAGTCCGGACCAGCGGGGCTACACCTTC.